This TCR beta chain was captured in a study of OX40 agonist ivuxolimab in advanced cancers. Study summary: Participants, 82.7% male, averaged approximately 56 years of age, ranging from about 20 to 79.

This CDR3 has 13 amino acids. V was cut by 7 bases and J by 5 bases, with 14 bases left in between. Germline CDR1 MNHNY, CDR2 SVGAGI (reference sequence). Overall study findings and caveats: The mean number of expanded clones was higher in CD8+ T cells than in CD4+.

Clones were sequenced by immunoSEQ multiplex PCR, and TCRdb holds only the in-frame ones, with some missing. The sample carries about 77,000 clones, approximately 86% recorded once. With regard to this clone: What it binds is not known.

The clonotype was recovered from an adult with an advanced solid tumor such as melanoma, head and neck, liver or kidney cancer. The sample in question was CD4+ or CD8+ T cells sorted from blood, obtained in a trial of the OX40 agonist ivuxolimab. The gene calls are TRBV6-6 and TRBJ1-1; D perhaps matches TRBD1 (6 bases). The CDR3 spells CASNTQGRTEAFF. The CDR3 region has the DNA TGTGCCAGCAACACCCAGGGGAGGACTGAAGCTTTCTTT.